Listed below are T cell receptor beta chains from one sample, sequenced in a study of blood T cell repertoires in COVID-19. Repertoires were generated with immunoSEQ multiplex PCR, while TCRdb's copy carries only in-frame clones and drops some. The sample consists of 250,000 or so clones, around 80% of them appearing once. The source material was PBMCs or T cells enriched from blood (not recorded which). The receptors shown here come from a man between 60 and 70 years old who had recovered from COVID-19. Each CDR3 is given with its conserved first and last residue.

CDR3aa: CASSILLAAKIDTQYF; v_gene: TRBV5-1
CDR3aa: CASSGGISPGNTIYF; v_gene: TRBV2
CDR3aa: CATSDPTGDETEAFF; v_gene: TRBV24-1
CDR3aa: CASSLPSRGASYEQYF; v_gene: TRBV5-6
CDR3aa: CASNIGRGVGNQPQHF; v_gene: TRBV19
CDR3aa: CASSLGEKEQFF; v_gene: TRBV11-2
CDR3aa: CASSLVGTGPDTEAFF; v_gene: TRBV7-8
CDR3aa: CASSPTTGILDQYF; v_gene: TRBV7-9
CDR3aa: CASSLADGEVTEAFF; v_gene: TRBV5-8
CDR3aa: CASRRTGGEKLFF; v_gene: TRBV5-1
CDR3aa: CASSLVGQGNTEAFF; v_gene: TRBV7-2
CDR3aa: CASSKVPDRADGYTF; v_gene: TRBV21-1
CDR3aa: CASSVEPGASGNTIYF; v_gene: TRBV9
CDR3aa: CASSLSGGPNTGELFF; v_gene: TRBV7-2
CDR3aa: CASSTQGAYGYTF; v_gene: TRBV12-3/TRBV12-4
CDR3aa: CASSTGTSGGAQETQYF; v_gene: TRBV19
CDR3aa: CATSDYTRRGETQYF; v_gene: TRBV24-1
CDR3aa: CASSLGQGTEKLFF; v_gene: TRBV5-1
CDR3aa: CASSQGGAVEAFF; v_gene: TRBV3-1/TRBV3-2
CDR3aa: CASSQTGLGIGEAFF; v_gene: TRBV6-5
CDR3aa: CSASGGGSETQYF; v_gene: TRBV20-1
CDR3aa: CASSPTEGNTEAFF; v_gene: TRBV6-5
CDR3aa: CASGLANKDRVKAFF; v_gene: TRBV12-5
CDR3aa: CAISEVWGRGNQPQHF; v_gene: TRBV10-3
CDR3aa: CASQRGNQETQYF; v_gene: TRBV6-5
CDR3aa: CATSDRDRANTGELFF; v_gene: TRBV24-1
CDR3aa: CASSSRDRGVDTQYF; v_gene: TRBV11-1
CDR3aa: CATSRGSSNRGIHEQYF; v_gene: TRBV15
CDR3aa: CASSRFGGTEAFF; v_gene: TRBV11-3
CDR3aa: CATSRDRGALVNEQFF; v_gene: TRBV15
CDR3aa: CASSLWAGKGTEAFF; v_gene: TRBV7-3
CDR3aa: CASSLDRQGGTGELFF; v_gene: TRBV11-3
CDR3aa: CASGGTVMNTEAFF; v_gene: TRBV12-5
CDR3aa: CASSLGAPNTEAFF; v_gene: TRBV5-1
CDR3aa: CASSGQEGIYEQYF; v_gene: TRBV5-4
CDR3aa: CSGGDSFNKKLFF; v_gene: TRBV29-1
CDR3aa: CASSPLADSQETQYF; v_gene: TRBV18
CDR3aa: CASRGGQVGYEQYF; v_gene: TRBV2
CDR3aa: CASSDRDSYSPLHF; v_gene: TRBV18
CDR3aa: CASSRQERFSPLNVF; v_gene: TRBV11-1